The clone carrying this T cell receptor (beta chain) has at least ten counts. Germline V gives CDR1 SGHAT, CDR2 FQNNGV. This CDR3 has 14 residues. Unmatched junction bases numbered 3, after V lost 3 bases and J lost 2 bases. These data come from a study of early T cells in non-severe SARS-CoV-2 infection. TCRdb itself ran the 5' RACE reads through MiXCR, one entry per CDR3 protein. The table includes about 110,000 distinct CDR3 sequences, around 10% detected once. The receptor comes from an adult who was a healthcare worker with PCR-confirmed SARS-CoV-2 infection or an uninfected control (not recorded which). This rearrangement joins TRBV11-2 to TRBJ2-7, with 8 positions matching TRBD1. Sequencing used whole blood. CDR3: CASSLLQGAYEQYF. The CDR3 region has the DNA TGTGCCAGCAGCTTGTTACAGGGGGCCTACGAGCAGTACTTC.